The 11 T cell receptor beta chains in this list originate from one sample, sequenced in a study of blood T cells in healthy people across ages. It was with a sample-barcoded 5' primer and a J-beta primer mix that a second PCR of about 7 to 12 cycles was run. TCRdb reprocessed the 5' RACE reads via MiXCR and lists one record per CDR3 protein. The table includes roughly 1.5 million distinct CDR3 sequences, about 45% detected once. Sequenced material: blood. These receptors all come from a woman between 18 and 29 years old in good health.

The rearrangement links TRBV20-1 to TRBJ2-7; 9 bases are shared with TRBD2. The germline V gene has CDR1 DFQATT and CDR2 SNEGSKA (reference sequence). This CDR3 has 14 residues. The ends lost 4 bases at V and 1 base at J; junction bases unmatched: 5. CDR3 DNA: TGCAGTGCTAACCTAGCGGGGCCATCCTACGAGCAGTACTTC. Translating gives CSANLAGPSYEQYF.

This chain connects TRBV12-3 or TRBV12-4 to TRBJ1-1, with D perhaps TRBD1 (5 bases). V was trimmed by 7 bases and J by 6 bases, leaving 18 bases between them. The CDR3 is 14 residues long. For the CDR3, the DNA is TGTGCCAGCACCCTTGGGGCGGGATGGGCTGAAGCTTTCTTT. As protein: CASTLGAGWAEAFF.

The chain links TRBV12-3 or TRBV12-4 to TRBJ1-1; 7 bases map to TRBD1. The CDR3 extends over 17 amino acids. Germline trimming cut 2 bases from V and 9 bases from J; bases unmatched to any gene: 18. The CDR3: CASSLIAPPFGTDQAFF. The CDR3 DNA sequence: TGTGCCAGCAGTTTAATTGCCCCGCCCTTCGGGACAGATCAAGCTTTCTTT.

The rearrangement joins TRBV7-2 to TRBJ2-1; 9 nucleotides match TRBD2. The CDR3 spans 16 residues. V trimming: 5 bases; J trimming: 4 bases; junction bases outside the gene matches: 9. The germline CDR1 and CDR2 sequences are SGHTA and FQGNSA. CDR3 nucleotide sequence: TGTGCCAGCAGCCAACCGAGCGGGGGGTTATACAATGAGCAGTTCTTC. The encoded protein is CASSQPSGGLYNEQFF.

The table lists this clonotype with a few counts. V gene TRBV6-6 combines with J gene TRBJ1-2; 7 bases are shared with TRBD1. CDR1 and CDR2 from the germline V gene are MNHNY and SVGAGI (reference sequence). The ends lost 6 bases at V and 4 bases at J; junction bases unmatched: 5. The CDR3 is 13 amino acids. Written as DNA, the CDR3 is TGTGCCAGCAGGAGACAGGGCGCCTATGGCTACACCTTC. Encoded protein: CASRRQGAYGYTF.

Here the CDR3 reads CASSGPRVGPTYGYTF. The CDR3 DNA sequence: TGTGCCAGCAGTGGGCCCCGGGTAGGTCCAACCTATGGCTACACCTTC. The J gene is TRBJ1-2, the V gene TRBV25-1; D not resolved. The CDR3 has 16 amino acids. Germline loops: CDR1 MGHDK, CDR2 SYGVNS. With 4 bases removed from V and 4 bases from J, the gap between germline ends came to 19 bases.

The V call is TRBV5-1, the J call TRBJ2-3, with a tentative D call TRBD1 (6 bases). The V gene's germline CDR1 is SGHRS and CDR2 YFSETQ. The CDR3 has 15 amino acids. The ends were cut back, 4 bases at V and 4 bases at J, with 16 bases in the middle. CDR3 nucleotide sequence: TGCGCCAGCAGCCAACTGACAGGTGGGGCAGATACGCAGTATTTT. As protein: CASSQLTGGADTQYF.

As regards this clonotype: The junction shows a germline mismatch at one end, possibly a read error. The chain uses TRBV2 and TRBJ2-1; either TRBD1 or TRBD2 may supply D (6 bases each). The germline V gene has CDR1 SNHLY and CDR2 FYNNEI. The CDR3 has 14 amino acids. The CDR3 DNA sequence: TGTACCAGCTCGGGGGCAGGAGACTACAATGAGCAGTTCTTC. It is translated as CTSSGAGDYNEQFF.

The chain links TRBV3-1 to TRBJ1-4; the match to TRBD1 covers 7 bases. Losses at the gene ends were 5 bases for V and 4 bases for J; bases not matched to a gene: 7. CDR3 length: 15 amino acids. Germline V CDR1 and CDR2: LGHDT, YNNKEL (reference sequence). CDR3 sequence: CASSRQGGGNEKLFF. Here the CDR3 DNA reads TGTGCCAGCAGCAGACAGGGCGGCGGTAATGAAAAACTGTTTTTT.

V is TRBV4-3 and J is TRBJ2-7, with a tentative D call TRBD2 (6 bases). V was clipped by 6 bases and J by 2 bases, with 14 bases between them. The germline CDR1 and CDR2 sequences are LGHNA and YSLEER. This CDR3 contains 14 residues. The CDR3 coding sequence is TGCGCCAGCAGTGGCAGACTAGGGGCCTACGAGCAGTACTTC. It codes for CASSGRLGAYEQYF.

The chain joins TRBV3-1 to TRBJ2-1; perhaps TRBD2 as D (7 bases). The V end was cut by 5 bases, the J end by 6 bases, with 17 bases between. The CDR3 runs to 15 residues. Germline CDR1 is LGHDT and CDR2 is YNNKEL (reference sequence). The CDR3 DNA sequence: TGTGCCAGCAGCTCCTTTAGGGGGGGCCGCAATGAGCAGTTCTTC. This sequence encodes CASSSFRGGRNEQFF.